This T cell receptor beta chain originates from a study of T cell responses to AZD1222 COVID-19 vaccine. Study-wide background: The study pooled second doses at about 4 or about 12 weeks. Study results and limitations: White British donors predominated, females outnumbered males, and clonal diversity was possibly underestimated. Spike-specific TCR breadth and depth grew following two AZD1222 doses.

Note on this clone: Its antigen is unknown.

Repertoires were generated with immunoSEQ multiplex PCR, while TCRdb's copy carries only in-frame clones and drops some. Here the sample spans 84,000 or so clones, roughly nine tenths being singletons. Germline assignment: CDR1 SGHRS and CDR2 YFSETQ. V was trimmed by 0 bases and J by 0 bases, leaving 7 bases between them. The CDR3 sequence is 16 residues long. This TCR came from an adult in good health. The input for sequencing was peripheral blood, taken on day 0 of AZD1222 vaccination. The genes are TRBV5-1 and TRBJ2-6; no firm D call. The CDR3 reads CASSLEGISGANVLTF. CDR3 bases: TGCGCCAGCAGCTTGGAAGGTATCTCTGGGGCCAACGTCCTGACTTTC. Full variable domain (rest looked up from reference TRBV5-1 and TRBJ2-6): KAGVTQTPRYLIKTRGQQVTLSCSPISGHRSVSWYQQTPGQGLQFLFEYFSETQRNKGNFPGRFSGRQFSNSRSEMNVSTLELGDSALYLCASSLEGISGANVLTFGAGSRLTVL.